The 27 T cell receptor beta chains presented below share a single source sample, sequenced in a study of blood T cells in healthy people across ages. Sample-barcoded 5' priming and a J-beta primer mix drove a second PCR of roughly 6 to 12 cycles. TCRdb analysed the 5' RACE reads with MiXCR anew, one entry per CDR3 protein. The sample records over a million distinct CDR3 sequences, approximately 60% being singletons. The sample taken for sequencing was blood. Source of these receptors: a man aged 18 to 30 in good health.

V is TRBV4-1 and J is TRBJ2-3, with D unresolved. Germline-derived CDR1 and CDR2 are MGHRA and YSYEKL. V lost 0 bases to trimming and J lost 4 bases, with 14 bases between them. There are 16 residues in the CDR3. The CDR3 DNA follows: TGCGCCAGCAGCCAAGATCGGCCGAGATTAGCAGATACGCAGTATTTT. This translates into CASSQDRPRLADTQYF.

This clonotype was recorded a few times. The genes are TRBV6-2 or TRBV6-3 and TRBJ1-2; D is unclear. Per germline, CDR1 MNHEY and CDR2 SVGEGT. The V end was cut by 0 bases, the J end by 4 bases, with 6 bases between. The CDR3 consists of 13 residues. The CDR3 is CASSYSDFYGYTF. The CDR3 nucleotides are TGTGCCAGCAGTTACTCGGACTTCTATGGCTACACCTTC.

This sequence joins TRBV4-1 and TRBJ2-3; 8 bases map to TRBD2. Germline V gene lookup returns CDR1 MGHRA and CDR2 YSYEKL. J was trimmed by 7 bases and V by 3 bases; bases with no gene match: 15. The CDR3 has 17 amino acids. The CDR3 region is CASSHHPSSGSWYTQYF. Written as DNA, the CDR3 is TGCGCCAGCAGCCACCACCCCTCCAGCGGGAGTTGGTATACGCAGTATTTT.

This clonotype has more than one count but fewer than ten. V usage is TRBV4-2 and J usage is TRBJ2-1; no clear D gene. V lost 0 bases to trimming and J lost 7 bases, with 16 bases between them. Per germline, CDR1 LGHNA and CDR2 YNFKEQ. The CDR3 extends over 16 amino acids. The CDR3 sequence is CASSQEAPVPSNEQFF. In DNA form, the CDR3 reads TGTGCCAGCAGCCAAGAAGCCCCGGTTCCGTCGAATGAGCAGTTCTTC.

This clonotype was counted at least ten times. V and J are TRBV4-2 and TRBJ1-5, with D unclear. The CDR3 is 13 residues long. Germline V gene sequence: CDR1 LGHNA, CDR2 YNFKEQ. V gave up 0 bases and J gave up 6 bases, with 6 bases separating them. The CDR3 DNA reads TGTGCCAGCAGCCAAGATCTCATTCAGCCCCAGCATTTT. This sequence encodes CASSQDLIQPQHF.

A single count supports this clonotype. V and J are TRBV6-2 or TRBV6-3 and TRBJ1-4; weak D call: TRBD1 (5 bases). CDR1 MNHEY and CDR2 SVGEGT come from the germline V gene. V dropped 6 bases and J dropped 11 bases, with 10 bases sitting between them. The length of the CDR3 is 11 residues. The CDR3 loop is CASRSPGKLFF. The CDR3 DNA reads as TGTGCCAGCAGGAGTCCAGGGAAACTGTTTTTT.

The chain employs TRBV6-5 and TRBJ2-5; D perhaps matches TRBD2 (5 bases). This CDR3 comprises 14 residues. CDR1 MNHEY and CDR2 SVGAGI come from the germline V gene. With 7 bases removed from V and 2 bases from J, the gap between germline ends came to 14 bases. CDR3 nucleotides: TGTGCCAGCACCGACTATCTGCCACAAGAGACCCAGTACTTC. It translates to CASTDYLPQETQYF.

The chain links TRBV7-9 to TRBJ2-3; TRBD1 matches at 7 bases. V trimming: 5 bases; J trimming: 4 bases; junction bases outside the gene matches: 12. The length of the CDR3 is 16 residues. CDR1 is SEHNR, CDR2 FQNEAQ, per germline (reference sequence). This CDR3 is CASSPVVQGPADTQYF. The CDR3 nucleotides read TGTGCCAGCAGCCCGGTTGTACAGGGGCCAGCAGATACGCAGTATTTT. The whole variable domain, filled in from reference TRBV7-9 and TRBJ2-3, reads DTGVSQNPRHKITKRGQNVTFRCDPISEHNRLYWYRQTLGQGPEFLTYFQNEAQLEKSRLLSDRFSAERPKGSFSTLEIQRTEQGDSAMYLCASSPVVQGPADTQYFGPGTRLTVL.

The rearrangement uses TRBV20-1 and TRBJ2-4, with 14 bases aligning to TRBD2. TRBJ2-7 explains the end of the DNA better; the J call may be wrong. The CDR3 length is 18 residues. The germline gives CDR1 DFQATT, CDR2 SNEGSKA (reference sequence). CDR3 sequence reads: CSASGGTSGSRFSYEQYF. The DNA of the CDR3 is TGCAGTGCTAGCGGGGGGACTAGCGGGAGCCGCTTCTCCTACGAGCAGTACTTC.

V gene TRBV5-6 combines with J gene TRBJ2-7; D is ambiguous. Between the trimmed V and J ends, which lost 6 bases and 5 bases, there was a span of 18 bases. The germline CDR1 and CDR2 sequences are SGHDT and YYEEEE. The CDR3 spans 14 residues. The DNA of the CDR3 is TGTGCCAGCACCCCGACCGCAGGTTCCCACGAGCAGTACTTC. Protein: CASTPTAGSHEQYF.

The chain uses TRBV28 and TRBJ1-2; TRBD1 is a possible D gene (6 bases). Germline CDR1 reads MDHEN; CDR2 reads SYDVKM. This CDR3 has 17 residues. Trimming left V 1 base short and J 4 bases short, with 19 bases between. In nucleotides, the CDR3 is TGTGCCAGCAGTTTATTCCCTCCTAACAGGGTCGGCTATGGCTACACCTTC. This translates into CASSLFPPNRVGYGYTF.

The sample holds a few counts of this clonotype. This rearrangement joins TRBV29-1 to TRBJ2-1, with 9 bases that match TRBD1. Trimming took 4 bases from V and 7 from J; bases not matched to a gene: 11. The CDR3 loop spans 15 amino acids. Germline assignment: CDR1 SQVTM and CDR2 ANQGSEA. The CDR3 DNA follows: TGCAGCGTTGGGGTTGTACAGGGGGCGCGGAATGAGCAGTTCTTC. Its protein product is CSVGVVQGARNEQFF.

This clonotype was counted between two and nine times. The CDR3 here is CASSQDRSGQFF. CDR3 coding DNA: TGCGCCAGCAGCCAAGATCGGAGTGGGCAGTTCTTC. This chain connects TRBV4-1 to TRBJ2-1; D call uncertain. The CDR3 is 12 amino acids. From germline, CDR1 is MGHRA and CDR2 YSYEKL. V shed 0 bases and J shed 12 bases, with 9 bases lying between them.

This clonotype has only a few counts. The rearrangement links TRBV12-3 or TRBV12-4 to TRBJ2-1, with D perhaps matching TRBD1 (6 bases). The CDR3 spans 15 residues. V was shortened by 6 bases and J by 4 bases, with 16 bases between the two germline ends. CDR3 nucleotide sequence: TGTGCCAGCAGCCCACCCTGGACAGAATACAATGAGCAGTTCTTC. Protein product: CASSPPWTEYNEQFF.

The rearrangement uses TRBV4-1 and TRBJ2-1; possibly TRBD2 for D (6 bases). V was trimmed by 2 bases and J by 9 bases, leaving 14 bases between them. The CDR3 length is 14 residues. From germline, CDR1 is MGHRA and CDR2 YSYEKL. The DNA of the CDR3 is TGCGCCAGCAGCCAAATTACTAGCCCGGGTGAGCAGTTCTTC. As protein: CASSQITSPGEQFF.

V usage is TRBV27 and J usage is TRBJ2-7; D is tentatively TRBD1 or TRBD2 (5 bases each). Germline V lookup: CDR1 MNHEY, CDR2 SMNVEV (reference sequence). V shed 1 base and J shed 4 bases, with 11 bases lying between them. The CDR3 spans 14 residues. CDR3 protein: CASSLYVGPYEQYF. The CDR3 coding sequence is TGTGCCAGCAGTTTATATGTGGGACCTTACGAGCAGTACTTC.

This chain links TRBV4-1 with TRBJ2-7, with D maybe TRBD1 (6 bases). CDR3 size: 15 residues. Trimming removed 4 bases from V and 0 bases from J, with 13 bases in between. Germline V gene lookup returns CDR1 MGHRA and CDR2 YSYEKL. Here the CDR3 reads CASSRSQDSSYEQYF. In DNA form, the CDR3 reads TGCGCCAGCAGCCGTTCCCAGGACAGCTCCTACGAGCAGTACTTC.

In the case of this clonotype: One junction end disagrees with the germline gene, perhaps due to a read error. J is TRBJ2-1 and V is TRBV24-1; perhaps TRBD2 as D (7 bases). From germline, CDR1 is KGHDR and CDR2 SFDVKD. The CDR3 extends over 15 amino acids. The CDR3 reads CATSDLWGGDNEQCF. In DNA form, the CDR3 reads TGTGCCACCAGTGATTTGTGGGGGGGGGACAATGAGCAGTGCTTC.

This clonotype appeared a few times. V gene TRBV5-1 combines with J gene TRBJ1-6, with 7 bases identical to TRBD1. This CDR3 contains 15 residues. Germline CDR1 SGHRS, CDR2 YFSETQ. The J segment lost 5 bases and the V segment lost 0 bases, leaving 2 bases of the junction unmatched. CDR3 sequence (DNA): TGCGCCAGCAGCTTGGACAGGGGTGATAATTCACCCCTCCACTTT. Protein product: CASSLDRGDNSPLHF.

In this sample, this clonotype turned up once. The J gene is TRBJ2-7, the V gene TRBV7-9, with a tentative D call TRBD1 (7 bases). V lost 5 bases and J lost 2, with 19 bases in between. The CDR3 contains 16 residues. Germline loops: CDR1 SEHNR, CDR2 FQNEAQ (reference sequence). CDR3 in amino acids: CASSPRRGPGAYEQYF. The CDR3 DNA sequence: TGTGCCAGCAGCCCAAGGAGGGGGCCCGGGGCCTACGAGCAGTACTTC.

This sequence joins TRBV5-4 and TRBJ2-5; D is ambiguous. Germline CDR1 and CDR2: SGHNT and YYREEE (reference sequence). The germline V and J ends were trimmed by 4 bases and 1 base, with 11 bases remaining between them. The length of the CDR3 is 14 residues. The CDR3 sequence is CASSPTVSQETQYF. The CDR3, as DNA: TGTGCCAGCAGCCCTACAGTAAGCCAAGAGACCCAGTACTTC.

This chain joins TRBV4-1 and TRBJ2-7; 8 bases are a match to TRBD1. Germline trimming cut 0 bases from V and 0 bases from J; bases unmatched to any gene: 4. The CDR3 covers 16 residues. Germline V gene lookup returns CDR1 MGHRA and CDR2 YSYEKL. CDR3: CASSQDQGQASYEQYF. CDR3 nucleotide sequence: TGCGCCAGCAGCCAAGATCAGGGACAGGCCTCCTACGAGCAGTACTTC.

The chain couples TRBV27 to TRBJ1-3; 7 bases align to TRBD1. Unmatched junction bases numbered 10, after V lost 7 bases and J lost 4 bases. The germline gives CDR1 MNHEY, CDR2 SMNVEV (reference sequence). This CDR3 is 15 amino acids long. The DNA of the CDR3 is TGTGCCAGCAAGGAACAGGGGAGCCGCGGAAACACCATATATTTT. Residues: CASKEQGSRGNTIYF.

The rearrangement uses TRBV5-1 and TRBJ2-1; 10 nucleotides line up with TRBD2. Germline loops: CDR1 SGHRS, CDR2 YFSETQ. The CDR3 is 14 amino acids. V gave up 6 bases and J gave up 9 bases; unmatched junction bases: 9. The chain's CDR3 is CASTEAGGPGEQFF. For the CDR3, the DNA is TGCGCCAGCACCGAAGCGGGAGGGCCGGGTGAGCAGTTCTTC.

The chain employs TRBV4-1 and TRBJ2-7; D is ambiguous. V lost 8 bases to trimming and J lost 0 bases, with 14 bases between them. The CDR3 contains 14 residues. From germline, CDR1 is MGHRA and CDR2 YSYEKL. The CDR3 protein is CASSKPTVSYEQYF. CDR3 nucleotides: TGCGCCAGCTCAAAACCGACGGTCTCCTACGAGCAGTACTTC.

The rearrangement joins TRBV7-2 to TRBJ1-4; D possibly corresponds to TRBD1 (6 bases). The CDR3 has 15 amino acids. Germline CDR1 is SGHTA and CDR2 is FQGNSA. Deletions cut 1 base from V and 5 bases from J, with 11 bases between. The CDR3 loop is CASSLVGAGNEKLFF. CDR3 bases: TGTGCCAGCAGCTTAGTGGGGGCTGGAAATGAAAAACTGTTTTTT.

V and J are TRBV3-1 and TRBJ2-7; tentative D call: TRBD2 (5 bases). The last part of the DNA fits TRBJ2-5 better; the J call may be wrong. CDR1 and CDR2 (germline): LGHDT, YNNKEL (reference sequence). The CDR3 covers 17 residues. In DNA form, the CDR3 reads TGTGCCAGCAGCCAAGCTTTACGGACTGGTCTGCGAGAGACCCAGTACTTC. Protein: CASSQALRTGLRETQYF.